This TCR beta chain derives from a study of shared clonotypes between healthy human individuals. As regards this clone: Its antigen remains unidentified. Other DNA sequences within the sample encode an identical CDR3.

Notes on the study in general: Donors were few, which limited the genetic and exposure-history diversity represented. Even with large depth, rarefaction showed that sorted-subset sequencing was incomplete. Clonotype sharing among the donors was expected to vary with sequencing depth. Generally, estimated richness proved larger in naive subsets than it did in memory subsets.

Sequenced by immunoSEQ multiplex PCR; TCRdb stores in-frame clones only, minus some. The sample carries 2 million to 3 million clones, roughly 93% recorded once. Germline V gene sequence: CDR1 SGHRS, CDR2 YFSETQ. The ends were cut back, 0 bases at V and 0 bases at J, with 8 bases in the middle. This CDR3 is 15 amino acids long. This clonotype was obtained from a young man in good health. Some clones in this sample may be carry-over from other donors' samples. The sequenced sample consisted of naive CD4+ T cells from PBMCs. Regarding subset: CD45RA+ positively selected. The chain employs TRBV5-1 and TRBJ2-3; tentative D call: TRBD2 (6 bases). The DNA for the CDR3 is TGCGCCAGCAGCTTGGTAGGAGGGAGCACAGATACGCAGTATTTT. Encoded protein: CASSLVGGSTDTQYF.